These 4 T cell receptor beta chains originate from one sample sequenced in a study of cytomegalovirus exposure and HLA in healthy donors (dated by TCRdb to the late 2010s). Libraries were made using the immunoSEQ multiplex PCR assay. The multiplex PCR relied on a mix of 60 forward primers for TCR Vbeta segments and 13 reverse primers for TCR Jbeta segments. As stored in TCRdb, this immuneACCESS dataset retains in-frame rearrangements with V and J assigned. A fraction of the clones does not appear; measured against another copy, unresolved V genes explain less than half of the discrepancy, and the remainder lacks a known reason. This sample comprises over 75,000 clones, 65% to 85% of them detected only once. The top ten hold 2.4% of the sample. The sample taken for sequencing was PBMCs. Receptors originate from a woman between 45 and 60 years old in good health and CMV-seronegative.

The J gene is TRBJ2-7, the V gene TRBV28; perhaps TRBD1 as D (6 bases). In germline, CDR1 is MDHEN, CDR2 SYDVKM. This CDR3 has 16 residues. V lost 3 bases and J 0 bases, leaving 15 bases between the germline ends. The CDR3 here is CASSFPRQGLSYEQYF. CDR3 sequence (DNA): TGTGCCAGCAGTTTTCCCCGCCAGGGGCTCTCCTACGAGCAGTACTTC. Full variable domain (remainder filled in from reference TRBV28 and TRBJ2-7): DVKVTQSSRYLVKRTGEKVFLECVQDMDHENMFWYRQDPGLGLRLIYFSYDVKMKEKGDIPEGYSVSREKKERFSLILESASTNQTSMYLCASSFPRQGLSYEQYFGPGTRLTVT.

The V call is TRBV7-2, the J call TRBJ2-7, with 7 nucleotides matching TRBD2. This CDR3 contains 15 residues. The germline CDR1 and CDR2 sequences are SGHTA and FQGNSA. Germline trimming cut 5 bases from V and 0 bases from J; bases unmatched to any gene: 7. In DNA form, the CDR3 reads TGTGCCAGCAGCCCTGAAGCGGGGATCTCCTACGAGCAGTACTTC. It codes for CASSPEAGISYEQYF.

The V and J genes are TRBV27 and TRBJ2-1; 8 bases fit TRBD2. V was clipped by 5 bases and J by 0 bases; unmatched bases: 6. The length of the CDR3 is 16 residues. Germline V gene sequence: CDR1 MNHEY, CDR2 SMNVEV (reference sequence). CDR3 residues: CASSPLGTSSYNEQFF. DNA for the CDR3: TGTGCCAGCAGTCCGCTAGGGACTAGCTCCTACAATGAGCAGTTCTTC.

V and J are TRBV27 and TRBJ2-3; D is unresolved. V was clipped by 4 bases and J by 3 bases, with 14 bases between them. The CDR3 is made up of 15 amino acids. Per the germline V gene, CDR1 is MNHEY and CDR2 is SMNVEV (reference sequence). The CDR3 DNA sequence: TGTGCCAGCAGTTCCAACCGGTTTCGGACAGATACGCAGTATTTT. Translation: CASSSNRFRTDTQYF.